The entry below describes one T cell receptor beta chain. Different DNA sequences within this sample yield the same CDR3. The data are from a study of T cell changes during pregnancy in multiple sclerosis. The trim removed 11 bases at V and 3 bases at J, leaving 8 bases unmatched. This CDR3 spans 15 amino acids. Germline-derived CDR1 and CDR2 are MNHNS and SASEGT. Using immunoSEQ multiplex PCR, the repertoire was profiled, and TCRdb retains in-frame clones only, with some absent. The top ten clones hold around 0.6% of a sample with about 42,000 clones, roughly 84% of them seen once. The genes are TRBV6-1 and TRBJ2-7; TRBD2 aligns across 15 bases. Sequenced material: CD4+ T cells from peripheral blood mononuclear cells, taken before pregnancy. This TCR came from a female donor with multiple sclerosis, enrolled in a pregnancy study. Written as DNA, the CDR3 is TGTGCCGGAGGACTAGCGGGAGGGCCTAACTACGAGCAGTACTTC. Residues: CAGGLAGGPNYEQYF.